The rows below give T cell receptor beta chains drawn from one sample of a study of shared clonotypes between healthy human individuals. The protocol was immunoSEQ multiplex PCR, while the TCRdb copy is restricted to in-frame clones and leaves out a portion. The table has approximately 2,000,000 clones, around 95% seen once. The sample consisted of naive CD8+ T cells from PBMCs. These receptors all come from a man aged 18 to 30 in good health. Some clones in this sample may be carry-over from other donors' samples. Each CDR3 is given with its conserved first and last residue. The D gene is left open where the match is weak. Clone size is stated in some rows and not others, as once, few, many or a class when expanded.

>TRBJ2-7|once|TRBV5-6|TRBD1
TGTGCCAGCAGCTTGGCTGGACAGGTCCGCTCCTACGAGCAGTACTTC
CASSLAGQVRSYEQYF
>TRBJ2-3|once|TRBV6-1|TRBD2
TGTGCCAGCAGTGAGGTCCGGGGGGGGGATACGCAGTATTTT
CASSEVRGGDTQYF
>TRBJ2-5|.|TRBV19|.
TGTGCCAGTAGTGGTCAGGGAGACGAGACCCAGTACTTC
CASSGQGDETQYF
>TRBJ2-7|.|TRBV4-1|.
TGCGCCAGCAGCACTAGGGGACGCGACGAGCAGTACTTC
CASSTRGRDEQYF
>TRBJ2-7|.|TRBV6-4|.
TGTGCCGGAGAGAGGGCCTCCTACGAGCAGTACTTC
CAGERASYEQYF
>TRBJ1-2|.|TRBV5-4|.
TGTGCCAGCAGCTTAGTTGGACAGCTTGGCTACACCTTC
CASSLVGQLGYTF
>TRBJ2-1|.|TRBV28|TRBD2
TGTGCCAGCAGTTCCGGGACTAGCGGGAGGGACTCCTACAATGAGCAGTTCTTC
CASSSGTSGRDSYNEQFF
>TRBJ2-3|.|TRBV18|.
TGTGCCAGCTCACCACCGGCGGGGGCGCACACAGATACGCAGTATTTT
CASSPPAGAHTDTQYF
>TRBJ2-7|.|TRBV5-6|.
TGTGCCAGCAGCTTATTTAACAGGGTCTCCTACGAGCAGTACTTC
CASSLFNRVSYEQYF
>TRBJ1-1|.|TRBV7-8|.
TGTGCCAGCAGCTCCCGGGGGCCAGGGAAGGAAGCTTTCTTT
CASSSRGPGKEAFF